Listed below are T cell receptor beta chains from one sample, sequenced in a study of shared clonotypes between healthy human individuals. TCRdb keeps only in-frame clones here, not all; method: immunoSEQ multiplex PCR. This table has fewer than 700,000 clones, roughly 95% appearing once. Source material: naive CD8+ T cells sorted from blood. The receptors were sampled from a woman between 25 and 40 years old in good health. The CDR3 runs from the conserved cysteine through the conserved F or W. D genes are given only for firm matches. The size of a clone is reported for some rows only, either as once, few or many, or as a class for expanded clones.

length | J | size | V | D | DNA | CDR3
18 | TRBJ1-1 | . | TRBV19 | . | TGTGCCAGTAGTATAGACCCTAGACGGCAGGCTAGAGGGACTGAAGCTTTCTTT | CASSIDPRRQARGTEAFF
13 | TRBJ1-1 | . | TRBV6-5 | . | TGTGCCAGCAGTTACACGGCCCGGAATGAAGCTTTCTTT | CASSYTARNEAFF
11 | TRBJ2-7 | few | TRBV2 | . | TGTGCCAGCAGTGGACCGTACGAGCAGTACTTC | CASSGPYEQYF
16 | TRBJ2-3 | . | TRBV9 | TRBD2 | TGTGCCAGCAGCGTAGAGGGCGGGAGTAGCACAGATACGCAGTATTTT | CASSVEGGSSTDTQYF
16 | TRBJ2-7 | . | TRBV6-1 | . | TGTGCCAGCAGTGAAGCGACGGACAGTTGGGCGGGGGAGCAGTACTTC | CASSEATDSWAGEQYF
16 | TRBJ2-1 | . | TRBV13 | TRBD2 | TGTGCCAGCAGCTTCCCCACTAGCGGGTCCTACAATGAGCAGTTCTTC | CASSFPTSGSYNEQFF
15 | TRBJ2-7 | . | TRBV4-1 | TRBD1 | TGCGCCAGCAGCCAAGAGGGACAGGGTTACTACGAGCAGTACTTC | CASSQEGQGYYEQYF
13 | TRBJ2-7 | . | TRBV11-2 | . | TGTGCCAGCAGCTCTGACAGCTCCTACGAGCAGTACTTC | CASSSDSSYEQYF
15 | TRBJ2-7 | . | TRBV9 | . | TGTGCCAGCAGCGGCCCCGGGCAGGGCCCCTACGAGCAGTACTTC | CASSGPGQGPYEQYF
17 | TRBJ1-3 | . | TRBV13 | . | TGTGCCAGCAGCGCCACTCCGGGACACCTACAGGGAAACACCATATATTTT | CASSATPGHLQGNTIYF
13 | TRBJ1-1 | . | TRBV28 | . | TGTGCCAGCAGTTTAACCTTGCGGAATGAAGCTTTCTTT | CASSLTLRNEAFF
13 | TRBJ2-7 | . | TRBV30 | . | TGTGCCTGGACTGGCCAGGGGAGGATCGAGCAGTACTTC | CAWTGQGRIEQYF
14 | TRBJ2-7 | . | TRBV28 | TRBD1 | TGTGCCAGCAGAAACAGGGGGAGCTCCTACGAGCAGTACTTC | CASRNRGSSYEQYF
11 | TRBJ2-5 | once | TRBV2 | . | TGTGCCAGCACCACCCTGGGAACCCAGTACTTC | CASTTLGTQYF
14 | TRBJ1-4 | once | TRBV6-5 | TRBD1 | TGTGCCAGCAGCCAAGACAGGGCACTGGAAAAACTGTTTTTT | CASSQDRALEKLFF
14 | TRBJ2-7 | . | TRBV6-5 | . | TGTGCCAGCAGTACGCCACGGTACTCCTACGAGCAGTACTTC | CASSTPRYSYEQYF
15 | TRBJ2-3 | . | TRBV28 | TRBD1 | TGTGCCAGCAGCCCCGTGGACAGGGCTGCAGATACGCAGTATTTT | CASSPVDRAADTQYF
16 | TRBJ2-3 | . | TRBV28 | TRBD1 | TGTGCCAGCACCCAAAGGGACAGGGGATACACAGATACGCAGTATTTT | CASTQRDRGYTDTQYF
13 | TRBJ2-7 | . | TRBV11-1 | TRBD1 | TGTGCCAGCAGCTGGGACAGCTCCTACGAGCAGTACTTC | CASSWDSSYEQYF
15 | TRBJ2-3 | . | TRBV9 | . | TGTGCCAGCAGCGTCGCCGGGACTAGCACAGATACGCAGTATTTT | CASSVAGTSTDTQYF
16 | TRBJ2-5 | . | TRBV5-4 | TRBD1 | TGTGCCAGCAGCTTGGTTACAGGGGGCGACCAAGAGACCCAGTACTTC | CASSLVTGGDQETQYF
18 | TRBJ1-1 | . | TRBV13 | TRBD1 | TGTGCCAGCAGCTCCTTAGGGGCCTGGGACAGGGTGAACACTGAAGCTTTCTTT | CASSSLGAWDRVNTEAFF
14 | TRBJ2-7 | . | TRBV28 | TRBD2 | TGTGCCAGCAGTTTGGGACTAGCGGGAGTCGAGCAGTACTTC | CASSLGLAGVEQYF
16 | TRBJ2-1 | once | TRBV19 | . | TGTGCCAGTAGTATTATCCCGAGCGGAACTTACAATGAGCAGTTCTTC | CASSIIPSGTYNEQFF
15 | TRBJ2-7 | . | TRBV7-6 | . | TGTGCCAGCAGCGCCCGGGACAATAATCCCTACGAGCAGTACTTC | CASSARDNNPYEQYF
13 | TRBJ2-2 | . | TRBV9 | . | TGTGCCAGCAGCGCAGAAAATTCCGGGGAGCTGTTTTTT | CASSAENSGELFF
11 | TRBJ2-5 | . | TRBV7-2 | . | TGTGCCAGCAGCTATCGAGAGACCCAGTACTTC | CASSYRETQYF
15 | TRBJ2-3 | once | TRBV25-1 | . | TGTGCCAGCAGCCCCTCGGGGGCGTCGACAGATACGCAGTATTTT | CASSPSGASTDTQYF
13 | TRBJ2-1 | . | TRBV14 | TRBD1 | TGTGCCAGCAGCCTCACCACAGGGGGCGAGCAGTTCTTC | CASSLTTGGEQFF
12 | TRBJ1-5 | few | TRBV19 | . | TGTGCCAGGTCGAATCCTGGACAGCCCCAGCATTTT | CARSNPGQPQHF
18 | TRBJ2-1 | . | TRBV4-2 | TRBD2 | TGTGCCAGCAGCCAAGATAGCTGGCTAGCGGGCCTCTACAATGAGCAGTTCTTC | CASSQDSWLAGLYNEQFF
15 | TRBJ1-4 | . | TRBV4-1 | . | TGCGCCAGCAGCCAAGTGGGACTGCGTGATGAAAAACTGTTTTTT | CASSQVGLRDEKLFF
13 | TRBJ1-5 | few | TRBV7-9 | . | TGTGCCAGCAGCATTTTGGGGAATCAGCCCCAGCATTTT | CASSILGNQPQHF
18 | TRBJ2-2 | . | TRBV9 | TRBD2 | TGTGCCAGCAGCGTCCCTCTAGCGGGAGGGCCGAACACCGGGGAGCTGTTTTTT | CASSVPLAGGPNTGELFF
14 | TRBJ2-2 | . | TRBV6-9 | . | TGTGCCAGCAGTTACCAGTCGGGCACCGGGGAGCTGTTTTTT | CASSYQSGTGELFF
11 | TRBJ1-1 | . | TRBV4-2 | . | TGTGCCAGCAGCCAAGGCAGGGAAGCTTTCTTT | CASSQGREAFF
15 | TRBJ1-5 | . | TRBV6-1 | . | TGTGCCAGCGGGGTAGAGGGTTATAGCAATCAGCCCCAGCATTTT | CASGVEGYSNQPQHF
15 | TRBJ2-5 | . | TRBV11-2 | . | TGTGCCAGCAGCTTAGTTTGGGCGTCACAAGAGACCCAGTACTTC | CASSLVWASQETQYF
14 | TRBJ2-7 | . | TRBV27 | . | TGTGCCAGCAGTTTTGGACGGGAAATTTGGGAGCAGTACTTC | CASSFGREIWEQYF
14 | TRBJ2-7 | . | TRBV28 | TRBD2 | TGTGCCAGCAGTTCGACTAGCGGGGTGACCGAGCAGTACTTC | CASSSTSGVTEQYF
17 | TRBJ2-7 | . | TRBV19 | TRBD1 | TGTGCCAGTAGTATAGCGGGGACAGGGAAGTTTTTGGACGAGCAGTACTTC | CASSIAGTGKFLDEQYF
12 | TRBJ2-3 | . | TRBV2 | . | TGTGCCAGCAACGCTAGGGGGGATACGCAGTATTTT | CASNARGDTQYF
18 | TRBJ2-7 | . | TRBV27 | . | TGTGCCAGCAGCCTCCTCCGGGACAGCGATTCCCGGGGGTACGAGCAGTACTTC | CASSLLRDSDSRGYEQYF
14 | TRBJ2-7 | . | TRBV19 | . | TGTGCCAGTAACCAACTGGGCCGCCCCTACGAGCAGTACTTC | CASNQLGRPYEQYF
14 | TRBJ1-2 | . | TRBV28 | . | TGTGCCAGCAGCCCCGCGTGGCAGAACTATGGCTACACCTTC | CASSPAWQNYGYTF
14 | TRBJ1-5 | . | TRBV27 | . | TGTGCCAGCAGTCCTCCGGGGGGCGGTCAGCCCCAGCATTTT | CASSPPGGGQPQHF
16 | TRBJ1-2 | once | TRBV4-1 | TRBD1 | TGCGCCAGCAGCCAACCTATGGACAGGGGGAGTCGTGGCTACACCTTC | CASSQPMDRGSRGYTF
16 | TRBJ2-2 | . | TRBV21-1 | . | TGTGCCAGCAGCAAACCGGGACAGGGGGTTTACGGGGAGCTGTTTTTT | CASSKPGQGVYGELFF
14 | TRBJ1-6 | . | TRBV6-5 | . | TGTGCCAGCAGTCCGGACACGGCAGTGGCACCCCTCCACTTT | CASSPDTAVAPLHF
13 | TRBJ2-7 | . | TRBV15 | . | TGTGCCACCGGTCCGGGGGCTTCCTACGAGCAGTACTTC | CATGPGASYEQYF
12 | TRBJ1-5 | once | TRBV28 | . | TGTGTACGAGACAGCGCTCATCAGCCCCAGCATTTT | CVRDSAHQPQHF
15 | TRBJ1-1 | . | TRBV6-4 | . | TGTGCCAGCAGTGCCCTCCCGGGGGATGATACTGAAGCTTTCTTT | CASSALPGDDTEAFF
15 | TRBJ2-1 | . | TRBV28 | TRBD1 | TGTGCCAGCAGTTTGCAGCCCGGGACAGCCAATGAGCAGTTCTTC | CASSLQPGTANEQFF
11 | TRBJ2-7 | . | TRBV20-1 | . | TGCAGTGCCGAACCTAGGGGGAGTCCGTACTTC | CSAEPRGSPYF
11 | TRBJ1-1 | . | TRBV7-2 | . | TGTGCCAGCAGCCTCCGGACCCAAGCTTTCTTT | CASSLRTQAFF
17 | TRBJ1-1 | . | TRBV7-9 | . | TGTGCCAGCAGCCCCTGGGACCGGGACACGGACTTCACTGAAGCTTTCTTT | CASSPWDRDTDFTEAFF
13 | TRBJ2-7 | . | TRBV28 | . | TGTGCCAGCAATCGGGGAAAGTGGTACGAGCAGTACTTC | CASNRGKWYEQYF
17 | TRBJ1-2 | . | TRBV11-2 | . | TGTGCCAGCAGCCCTGCCCCCCGGCAGGGGCGATACTATGGCTACACCTTC | CASSPAPRQGRYYGYTF
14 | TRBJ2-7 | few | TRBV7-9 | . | TGTGCCAGTCGTCTAGACACTAGACCCTACGAGCAGTACTTC | CASRLDTRPYEQYF
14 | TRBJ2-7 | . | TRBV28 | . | TGTGCCAGCAGTTTATACCGAATCCCCTACGAGCAGTACTTC | CASSLYRIPYEQYF